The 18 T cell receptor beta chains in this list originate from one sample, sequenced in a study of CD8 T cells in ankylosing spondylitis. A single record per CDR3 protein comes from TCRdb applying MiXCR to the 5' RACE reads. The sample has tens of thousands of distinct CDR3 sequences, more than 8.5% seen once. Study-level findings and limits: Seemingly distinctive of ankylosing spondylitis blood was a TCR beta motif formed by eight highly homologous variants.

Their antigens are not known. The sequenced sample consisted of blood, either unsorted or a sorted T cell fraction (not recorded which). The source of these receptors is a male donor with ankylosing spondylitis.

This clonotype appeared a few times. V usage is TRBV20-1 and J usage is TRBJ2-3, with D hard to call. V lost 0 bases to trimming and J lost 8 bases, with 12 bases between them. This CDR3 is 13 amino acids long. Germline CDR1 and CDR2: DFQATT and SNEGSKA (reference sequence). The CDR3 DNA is TGCAGTGCTAGAGATCAGGTGACACTTACGCAGTATTTT. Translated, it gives CSARDQVTLTQYF.

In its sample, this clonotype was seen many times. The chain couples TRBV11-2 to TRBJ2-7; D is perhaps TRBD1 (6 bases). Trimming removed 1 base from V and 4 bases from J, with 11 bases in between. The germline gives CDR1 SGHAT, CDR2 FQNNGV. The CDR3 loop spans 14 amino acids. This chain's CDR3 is CASSLGGGRYEQYF. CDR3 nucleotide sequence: TGTGCCAGCAGCTTAGGAGGGGGAAGGTACGAGCAGTACTTC.

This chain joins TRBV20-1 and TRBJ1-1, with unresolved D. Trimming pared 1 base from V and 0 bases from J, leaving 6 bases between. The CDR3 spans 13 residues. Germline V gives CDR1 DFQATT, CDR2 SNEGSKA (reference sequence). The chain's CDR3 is CSARGSMNTEAFF. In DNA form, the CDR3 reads TGCAGTGCTAGAGGGAGCATGAACACTGAAGCTTTCTTT.

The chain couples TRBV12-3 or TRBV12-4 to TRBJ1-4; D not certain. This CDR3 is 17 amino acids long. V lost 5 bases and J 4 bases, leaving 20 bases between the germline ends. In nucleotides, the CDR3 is TGTGCCAGCAGTCCTAGGGCCCTATCGGCTTTTAATGAAAAACTGTTTTTT. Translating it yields CASSPRALSAFNEKLFF.

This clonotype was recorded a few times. In nucleotides, the CDR3 is TGTGCCAGCAGTTTATATCCAGGGGGGCCTGACTATGGCTACACCTTC. Protein product: CASSLYPGGPDYGYTF. The gene calls are TRBV27 and TRBJ1-2; TRBD1 matches 7 bases. In germline, CDR1 is MNHEY, CDR2 SMNVEV (reference sequence). The CDR3 consists of 16 residues. The trim removed 1 base at V and 3 bases at J, leaving 8 bases unmatched.

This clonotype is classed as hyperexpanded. CDR3 bases: TGTGCCAGCAGTTCGACAGGGGTTGGTGGCTACACCTTC. Translating gives CASSSTGVGGYTF. The rearrangement joins TRBV12-3 or TRBV12-4 to TRBJ1-2; 8 bases line up with TRBD1. V dropped 4 bases and J dropped 7; count of bases not matched to a gene: 5. The CDR3 is 13 residues long.

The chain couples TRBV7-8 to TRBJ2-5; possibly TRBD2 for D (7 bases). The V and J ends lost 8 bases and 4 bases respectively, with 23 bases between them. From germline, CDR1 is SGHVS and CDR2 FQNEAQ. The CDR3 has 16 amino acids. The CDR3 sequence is CASRRGGGVAGETQYF. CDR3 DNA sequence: TGTGCCAGCCGTAGGGGGGGAGGTGTAGCGGGAGAGACCCAGTACTTC.

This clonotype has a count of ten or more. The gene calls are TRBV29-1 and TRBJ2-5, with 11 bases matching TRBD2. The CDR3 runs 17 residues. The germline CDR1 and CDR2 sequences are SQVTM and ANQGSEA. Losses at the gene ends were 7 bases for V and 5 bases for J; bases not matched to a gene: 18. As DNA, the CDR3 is TGCAGCGCGTTGAGGAGCCCTAGCGGGAGGCTGGAGGAGACCCAGTACTTC. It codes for CSALRSPSGRLEETQYF.

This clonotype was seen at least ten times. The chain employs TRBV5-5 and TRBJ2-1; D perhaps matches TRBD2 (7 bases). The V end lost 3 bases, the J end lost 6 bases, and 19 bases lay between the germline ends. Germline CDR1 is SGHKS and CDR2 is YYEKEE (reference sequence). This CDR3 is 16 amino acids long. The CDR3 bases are TGTGCCAGCAGCTCGGTAGGGGGGAGGGGTATCAATGAGCAGTTCTTC. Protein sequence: CASSSVGGRGINEQFF.

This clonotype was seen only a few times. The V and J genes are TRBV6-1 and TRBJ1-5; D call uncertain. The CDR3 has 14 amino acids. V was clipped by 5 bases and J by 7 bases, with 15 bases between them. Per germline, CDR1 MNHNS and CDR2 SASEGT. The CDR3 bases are TGTGCCAGCAGTCCTCCGGGTTACGGGCAGCCCCAGCATTTT. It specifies CASSPPGYGQPQHF.

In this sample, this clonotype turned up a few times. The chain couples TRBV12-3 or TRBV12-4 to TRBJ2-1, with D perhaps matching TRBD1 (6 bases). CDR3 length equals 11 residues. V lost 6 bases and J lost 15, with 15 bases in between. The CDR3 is CASSLGRGGFF. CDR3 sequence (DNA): TGTGCCAGCAGCCTAGGGAGAGGGGGGTTCTTC.

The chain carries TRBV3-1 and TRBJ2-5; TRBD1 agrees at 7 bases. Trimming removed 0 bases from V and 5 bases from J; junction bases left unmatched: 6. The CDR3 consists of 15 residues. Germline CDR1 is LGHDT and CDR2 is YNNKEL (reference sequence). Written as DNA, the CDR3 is TGTGCCAGCAGCCAAGACCCGAGCAGGGGGGAGACCCAGTACTTC. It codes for CASSQDPSRGETQYF.

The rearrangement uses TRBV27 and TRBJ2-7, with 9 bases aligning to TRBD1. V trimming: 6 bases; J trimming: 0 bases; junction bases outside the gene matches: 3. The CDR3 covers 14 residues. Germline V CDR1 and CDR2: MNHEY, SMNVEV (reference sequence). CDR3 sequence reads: CASSRTGDSYEQYV. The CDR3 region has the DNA TGTGCCAGCAGCCGGACAGGGGACTCCTACGAGCAGTACGTC.

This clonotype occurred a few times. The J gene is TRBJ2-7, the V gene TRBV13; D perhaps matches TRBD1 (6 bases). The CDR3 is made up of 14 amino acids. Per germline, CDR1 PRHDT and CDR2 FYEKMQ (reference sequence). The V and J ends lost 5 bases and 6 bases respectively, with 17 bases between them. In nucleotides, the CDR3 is TGTGCCAGCAGCGAATGGGGGACAATCTCCGAGCAGTACTTC. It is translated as CASSEWGTISEQYF.

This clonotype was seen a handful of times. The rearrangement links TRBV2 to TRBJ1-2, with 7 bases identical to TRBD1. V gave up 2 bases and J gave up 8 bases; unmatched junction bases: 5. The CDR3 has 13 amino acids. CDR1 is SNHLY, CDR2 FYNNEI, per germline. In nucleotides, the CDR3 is TGTGCCAGCAGTGAATGGGACAGCATCGGCTACACCTTC. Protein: CASSEWDSIGYTF.

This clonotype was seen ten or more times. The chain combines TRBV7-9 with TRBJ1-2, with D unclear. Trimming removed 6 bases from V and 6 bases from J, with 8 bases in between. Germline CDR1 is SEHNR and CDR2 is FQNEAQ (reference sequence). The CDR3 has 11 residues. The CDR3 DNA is TGTGCCAGCAGGGAACCGGATGGCTACACCTTC. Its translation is CASREPDGYTF.

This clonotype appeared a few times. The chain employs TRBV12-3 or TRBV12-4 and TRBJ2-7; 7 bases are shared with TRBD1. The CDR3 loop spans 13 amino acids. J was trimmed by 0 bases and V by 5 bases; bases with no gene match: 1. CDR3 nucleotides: TGTGCCAGCAGTCAGGGGGACTCCTACGAGCAGTACGTC. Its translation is CASSQGDSYEQYV.

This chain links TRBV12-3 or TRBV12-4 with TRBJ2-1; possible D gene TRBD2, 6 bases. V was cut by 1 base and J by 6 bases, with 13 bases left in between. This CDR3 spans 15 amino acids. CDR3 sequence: CASSLDPAGPNEQFF. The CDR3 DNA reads TGTGCCAGCAGTTTAGACCCGGCGGGGCCCAATGAGCAGTTCTTC.